These 21 T cell receptor beta chains originate from one sample sequenced in a study of cytomegalovirus exposure and HLA in healthy donors. The PCR contained 60 Vbeta and 13 Jbeta primers. Here immunoSEQ multiplex PCR was the method, and the copy in TCRdb shows in-frame clones only, minus some. The data contain around 65,000 clones, 85% of them singletons. What was sequenced was PBMCs. All receptors derive from a female donor in good health and CMV-seronegative.

The J gene is TRBJ2-7, the V gene TRBV5-1, with 13 bases lining up with TRBD2. The CDR3 loop spans 16 amino acids. V lost 2 bases and J lost 4; bases outside the gene matches: 6. CDR1 SGHRS and CDR2 YFSETQ come from the germline V gene. In nucleotides, the CDR3 is TGCGCCAGCAGCTTAACCGGACTAGCGGGAGAGTACGAGCAGTACTTC. Translating gives CASSLTGLAGEYEQYF.

This chain connects TRBV12-5 to TRBJ2-7; D is uncertain. The CDR3 consists of 14 residues. V shed 5 bases and J shed 2 bases, with 13 bases lying between them. Germline V CDR1 and CDR2: LGHNT, FRNRAP. This CDR3 reads CASGPPLSAYEQYF. The CDR3 DNA reads as TGTGCTAGTGGTCCCCCCCTCAGTGCCTACGAGCAGTACTTC.

The rearrangement uses TRBV6-1 and TRBJ2-7; a weak D match, TRBD2 (5 bases). Germline CDR1 reads MNHNS; CDR2 reads SASEGT. The V end lost 1 base, the J end lost 3 bases, and 13 bases lay between the germline ends. This CDR3 has 15 amino acids. The CDR3 loop reads CASSEGFGGLYEQYF. CDR3 in DNA: TGTGCCAGCAGTGAAGGTTTTGGCGGGCTCTACGAGCAGTACTTC.

Only one count was recorded for this clone. This chain joins TRBV10-3 and TRBJ2-2, with 9 bases fitting TRBD2. The germline V gene has CDR1 ENHRY and CDR2 SYGVKD. The ends lost 4 bases at V and 0 bases at J; junction bases unmatched: 6. This CDR3 contains 17 residues. CDR3 nucleotides: TGTGCCATCAGTGGTTTAGCGGGGGCATCGAACACCGGGGAGCTGTTTTTT. It encodes CAISGLAGASNTGELFF.

The genes are TRBV6-5 and TRBJ2-7, with D possibly TRBD1 on 7 matching bases. The CDR3 runs 15 residues. Germline-derived CDR1 and CDR2 are MNHEY and SVGAGI. The ends were cut back, 5 bases at V and 0 bases at J, with 14 bases in the middle. The CDR3 DNA sequence: TGTGCCAGCAGTGCCTTCAGGGGGGCCTCCTACGAGCAGTACTTC. This sequence encodes CASSAFRGASYEQYF.

The chain recombines TRBV28 with TRBJ2-1, with 8 bases identical to TRBD2. CDR3 length: 14 residues. V lost 8 bases, J lost 1 base, and 4 bases stayed unmatched. CDR1 and CDR2 from the germline V gene are MDHEN and SYDVKM. The CDR3: CASAGGYSYNEQFF. The CDR3 region has the DNA TGTGCCAGCGCGGGGGGATATTCCTACAATGAGCAGTTCTTC.

The chain carries TRBV7-9 and TRBJ2-2, with D perhaps TRBD2 (5 bases). The V gene's germline CDR1 is SEHNR and CDR2 FQNEAQ (reference sequence). This CDR3 is built from 16 residues. V lost 1 base, J lost 2 bases, and 11 bases lay in between. The CDR3 loop reads CASSLGGAPNTGELFF. CDR3 coding DNA: TGTGCCAGCAGCTTAGGGGGAGCTCCTAACACCGGGGAGCTGTTTTTT. The variable domain in full, with the rest retrieved from reference TRBV7-9 and TRBJ2-2, is DTGVSQNPRHKITKRGQNVTFRCDPISEHNRLYWYRQTLGQGPEFLTYFQNEAQLEKSRLLSDRFSAERPKGSFSTLEIQRTEQGDSAMYLCASSLGGAPNTGELFFGEGSRLTVL.

The chain couples TRBV2 to TRBJ2-6, with 8 positions matching TRBD1. CDR3 length: 13 amino acids. CDR1 and CDR2 (germline): SNHLY, FYNNEI. The ends lost 7 bases at V and 12 bases at J; junction bases unmatched: 8. DNA of the CDR3: TGTGCCAGCACCCCGGACAGGGTCTTCGTCCTGACTTTC. Translating gives CASTPDRVFVLTF.

V gene TRBV7-9 combines with J gene TRBJ1-2, with D perhaps TRBD1 (6 bases). The CDR3 is 13 amino acids. V dropped 8 bases and J dropped 8 bases, with 18 bases sitting between them. Germline CDR1 and CDR2: SEHNR and FQNEAQ (reference sequence). CDR3 sequence reads: CASPLGGGLGYTF. DNA for the CDR3: TGTGCCAGCCCTCTTGGGGGGGGCCTGGGCTACACCTTC. Together with reference TRBV7-9 and TRBJ1-2, the CDR3 gives the full variable domain: DTGVSQNPRHKITKRGQNVTFRCDPISEHNRLYWYRQTLGQGPEFLTYFQNEAQLEKSRLLSDRFSAERPKGSFSTLEIQRTEQGDSAMYLCASPLGGGLGYTFGSGTRLTVV.

V and J are TRBV5-1 and TRBJ2-3; 7 positions agree with TRBD1. CDR3 length equals 14 residues. The V and J ends lost 4 bases and 5 bases, in that order; junction bases with no gene match: 7. Germline CDR1 SGHRS, CDR2 YFSETQ. CDR3 amino acids: CASSGRGYGDTQYF. As DNA, the CDR3 is TGCGCCAGCAGCGGCAGGGGGTACGGAGATACGCAGTATTTT.

This clone has a single count. The rearrangement uses TRBV9 and TRBJ1-2; 7 nucleotides match TRBD1. Germline V gene data show CDR1 as SGDLS and CDR2 as YYNGEE. V gave up 5 bases and J gave up 4 bases; unmatched junction bases: 5. This CDR3 region has 13 residues. CDR3 sequence (DNA): TGTGCCAGCAGAGGGACAGCGGCCTATGGCTACACCTTC. Translation gives CASRGTAAYGYTF.

The chain links TRBV14 to TRBJ1-1; D is ambiguous. From germline, CDR1 is SGHDN and CDR2 FVKESK. This CDR3 has 13 residues. V dropped 2 bases and J dropped 1 base, with 5 bases sitting between them. The CDR3 protein is CASSQTANTEAFF. DNA for the CDR3: TGTGCCAGCAGCCAAACAGCGAACACTGAAGCTTTCTTT.

The chain combines TRBV18 with TRBJ1-6; TRBD1 matches 7 bases. CDR1 KGHSH and CDR2 LQKENI come from the germline V gene. Losses at the gene ends were 6 bases for V and 8 bases for J; bases not matched to a gene: 10. This CDR3 has 15 residues. CDR3: CASSPTGQMDSPLHF. The CDR3 region has the DNA TGTGCCAGCTCTCCCACGGGACAGATGGATTCACCCCTCCACTTT. The complete variable domain, with remaining parts taken from reference TRBV18 and TRBJ1-6, reads NAGVMQNPRHLVRRRGQEARLRCSPMKGHSHVYWYRQLPEEGLKFMVYLQKENIIDESGMPKERFSAEFPKEGPSILRIQQVVRGDSAAYFCASSPTGQMDSPLHFGNGTRLTVT.

Remarks on this clone: Relative to the germline gene, one junction end is altered; a read error may explain this. The rearrangement links TRBV14 to TRBJ2-7, with 13 bases fitting TRBD2. This CDR3 spans 15 amino acids. CDR1 and CDR2 (germline): SGHDN, FVKESK. The CDR3 region has the DNA TGTGCCAGCAGCCTCGGACTAGCGGGAGTCTACGGGCAGTACTTC. It specifies CASSLGLAGVYGQYF.

This clone was seen a few times. The rearrangement uses TRBV19 and TRBJ1-1; no clear D gene. Trimming pared 5 bases from V and 0 bases from J, leaving 10 bases between. Looked up from germline, CDR1 is LNHDA and CDR2 is SQIVND (reference sequence). CDR3 length equals 14 residues. This chain's CDR3 is CASSSSLMNTEAFF. The CDR3 nucleotides read TGTGCCAGTAGTTCTTCACTGATGAACACTGAAGCTTTCTTT. The full variable domain, completed using reference TRBV19 and TRBJ1-1, is DGGITQSPKYLFRKEGQNVTLSCEQNLNHDAMYWYRQDPGQGLRLIYYSQIVNDFQKGDIAEGYSVSREKKESFPLTVTSAQKNPTAFYLCASSSSLMNTEAFFGQGTRLTVV.

This clone was picked up one time. The genes are TRBV6-5 and TRBJ2-5; D is perhaps TRBD1 (5 bases). This CDR3 has 16 residues. Germline CDR1 is MNHEY and CDR2 is SVGAGI. With 2 bases removed from V and 5 bases from J, the gap between germline ends came to 18 bases. CDR3 DNA: TGTGCCAGCAGTTACGGTCAGGGTTGGTTGGGGGAGACCCAGTACTTC. As protein: CASSYGQGWLGETQYF.

The chain has TRBV7-6 and TRBJ2-5; 9 bases align to TRBD2. The germline gives CDR1 SGHVS, CDR2 FNYEAQ. The V segment lost 2 bases and the J segment 1 base; nucleotides outside the gene matches: 2. The CDR3 has 15 amino acids. CDR3 loop: CASSLLAGTQETQYF. DNA for the CDR3: TGTGCCAGCAGCTTACTAGCGGGGACCCAAGAGACCCAGTACTTC.

The chain carries TRBV27 and TRBJ1-1; D perhaps matches TRBD1 (5 bases). The V gene lost 3 bases and the J gene lost 3 bases, with 8 bases spanning the gap. Germline CDR1 and CDR2: MNHEY and SMNVEV (reference sequence). This CDR3 is 13 amino acids long. DNA for the CDR3: TGTGCCAGCAGTTTCAGGGAATACACTGAAGCTTTCTTT. This sequence encodes CASSFREYTEAFF.

V gene TRBV5-1 combines with J gene TRBJ2-1; TRBD2 aligns across 7 bases. CDR3 length: 16 residues. V lost 4 bases and J lost 0; bases outside the gene matches: 7. CDR1 and CDR2 from the germline V gene are SGHRS and YFSETQ. The CDR3 coding sequence is TGCGCCAGCAGCCGCGAGGTAGCGGGCTCCTACAATGAGCAGTTCTTC. Encoded protein: CASSREVAGSYNEQFF. The full variable domain, rest sourced from reference TRBV5-1 and TRBJ2-1, is KAGVTQTPRYLIKTRGQQVTLSCSPISGHRSVSWYQQTPGQGLQFLFEYFSETQRNKGNFPGRFSGRQFSNSRSEMNVSTLELGDSALYLCASSREVAGSYNEQFFGPGTRLTVL.

V is TRBV6-5 and J is TRBJ2-2; tentatively, D is TRBD2 (5 bases). This CDR3 has 14 residues. The germline gives CDR1 MNHEY, CDR2 SVGAGI. V dropped 2 bases and J dropped 13 bases, with 17 bases sitting between them. The CDR3 DNA sequence: TGTGCCAGCAGTTACCGGGCAGGCCAGGCGGGGCTGTTTTTT. Encoded protein: CASSYRAGQAGLFF.

This clone was found a few times. One junction end does not reproduce the germline sequence, and a read error may be involved. V is TRBV7-7 and J is TRBJ2-3, with TRBD2 matching 12 bases. The length of the CDR3 is 12 residues. Per germline, CDR1 SSHAT and CDR2 FNYEAQ (reference sequence). Written as DNA, the CDR3 is TGTGCTAGCAGTTCCGGGACTAGCGGGCTGTATTTT. Residues: CASSSGTSGLYF.